The entry below gives a single T cell receptor (beta chain) sequence along with its context. TCRdb's table, derived via immunoSEQ multiplex PCR, lists solely in-frame clones and lacks some. Of 250,000 or so clones in the sample, 70% to 90% were seen once. Germline assignment: CDR1 SGDLS and CDR2 YYNGEE. There are 18 residues in the CDR3. Germline trimming cut 4 bases from V and 6 bases from J; bases unmatched to any gene: 19. This sample is part of a study of blood T cell repertoires in COVID-19. The wider study: Sites in the United States, Italy and Spain provided acute and convalescent COVID-19 samples.

Recruited during active infection, patients (from Seattle) were subsequently followed longitudinally. The receptor was isolated from a woman in her sixties or seventies with COVID-19, enrolled during active disease. Source material: peripheral blood. This chain joins TRBV9 and TRBJ2-3; TRBD2 matches 8 bases. This chain's CDR3 is CASSPPSAGGTSVDTQYF. In nucleotides, the CDR3 is TGTGCCAGCAGCCCACCTTCGGCGGGAGGAACCAGTGTTGATACGCAGTATTTT.